These 20 T cell receptor beta chains originate from one sample sequenced in a study of OX40 agonist ivuxolimab in advanced cancers. Generated by immunoSEQ multiplex PCR, the TCRdb table keeps only in-frame clones and is missing some. The top ten hold roughly 0.88% of the sample, which has tens of thousands of clones, around 85% seen once. This sample comprised CD4+ or CD8+ T cells sorted from blood, obtained in a trial of the OX40 agonist ivuxolimab. The receptor set was obtained from an adult with an advanced solid tumor such as melanoma, head and neck, liver or kidney cancer.

This clone was recorded a few times. The genes are TRBV7-2 and TRBJ2-1; either TRBD1 or TRBD2 may supply D (5 bases each). The CDR3 is 14 amino acids. With 5 bases removed from V and 6 bases from J, the gap between germline ends came to 14 bases. CDR1 and CDR2 from the germline V gene are SGHTA and FQGNSA. CDR3: CASSIQTGTNEQFF. Written as DNA, the CDR3 is TGTGCCAGCAGCATTCAAACCGGGACCAATGAGCAGTTCTTC. Variable domain in full (rest from reference TRBV7-2 and TRBJ2-1): GAGVSQSPSNKVTEKGKDVELRCDPISGHTALYWYRQSLGQGLEFLIYFQGNSAPDKSGLPSDRFSAERTGGSVSTLTIQRTQQEDSAVYLCASSIQTGTNEQFFGPGTRLTVL.

The genes are TRBV30 and TRBJ2-3, with unresolved D. Between the trimmed V and J ends, which lost 1 base and 0 bases, there was a span of 5 bases. The CDR3 totals 13 residues. Germline V gene data show CDR1 as GTSNPN and CDR2 as SVGIG (reference sequence). The CDR3 reads CAWSAPSTDTQYF. The CDR3 bases are TGTGCCTGGAGTGCCCCTAGCACAGATACGCAGTATTTT.

The chain has TRBV11-2 and TRBJ2-5; D may be TRBD2 (6 bases). CDR1 SGHAT and CDR2 FQNNGV come from the germline V gene. The CDR3 contains 14 residues. The V end lost 5 bases, the J end lost 5 bases, and 15 bases lay between the germline ends. The CDR3 coding sequence is TGTGCCAGCAGCCCTCGGAGGGTTTATGAGACCCAGTACTTC. It is translated as CASSPRRVYETQYF.

The CDR3 coding sequence is TGTGCCAGCAGCCGACCCAGACTAGCGGGCAAACAAGAGACCCAGTACTTC. Its protein is CASSRPRLAGKQETQYF. The chain is built from TRBV7-8 and TRBJ2-5, with 10 bases fitting TRBD2. Germline V gene data show CDR1 as SGHVS and CDR2 as FQNEAQ. This CDR3 has 17 amino acids. Germline trimming cut 5 bases from V and 2 bases from J; bases unmatched to any gene: 11.

The chain carries TRBV9 and TRBJ2-7; tentative D call: TRBD1 (5 bases). Trimming took off 3 bases at V and 6 bases at J, with 19 bases between the two ends. The V gene's germline CDR1 is SGDLS and CDR2 YYNGEE. The CDR3 consists of 15 residues. CDR3 coding DNA: TGTGCCAGCAGCGCAGACCAGGGATGGGGCTCCGAGCAGTACTTC. It is translated as CASSADQGWGSEQYF.

This chain links TRBV19 with TRBJ1-1, with TRBD1 matching over 8 bases. The length of the CDR3 is 15 residues. The germline CDR1 and CDR2 sequences are LNHDA and SQIVND (reference sequence). V lost 3 bases and J lost 1; bases outside the gene matches: 4. CDR3 loop: CASSIQGAKNTEAFF. DNA of the CDR3: TGTGCCAGTAGTATCCAGGGGGCAAAGAACACTGAAGCTTTCTTT.

The chain uses TRBV7-9 and TRBJ1-1; D gene unclear. This CDR3 has 13 amino acids. Germline V gene lookup returns CDR1 SEHNR and CDR2 FQNEAQ (reference sequence). Trimming pared 5 bases from V and 0 bases from J, leaving 7 bases between. CDR3 amino acids: CASSPGLNTEAFF. The CDR3 DNA is TGTGCCAGCAGCCCGGGGTTGAACACTGAAGCTTTCTTT. The whole variable domain, remainder taken from reference TRBV7-9 and TRBJ1-1, is DTGVSQNPRHKITKRGQNVTFRCDPISEHNRLYWYRQTLGQGPEFLTYFQNEAQLEKSRLLSDRFSAERPKGSFSTLEIQRTEQGDSAMYLCASSPGLNTEAFFGQGTRLTVV.

There are a few counts of this clone. The chain has TRBV6-5 and TRBJ2-2; D ambiguous. Trimming shortened V by 8 bases and J by 3 bases, and 7 bases separated the two germline ends. Germline V gene sequence: CDR1 MNHEY, CDR2 SVGAGI. The CDR3 loop spans 12 amino acids. The CDR3 protein is CASETDTGELFF. DNA of the CDR3: TGTGCCAGCGAAACGGACACCGGGGAGCTGTTTTTT.

This chain uses TRBV6-5 with TRBJ1-2; the D is unclear. CDR3 length equals 13 residues. Trimming pared 0 bases from V and 4 bases from J, leaving 6 bases between. Germline assignment: CDR1 MNHEY and CDR2 SVGAGI. CDR3 DNA sequence: TGTGCCAGCAGTTACTCGAGTAGCTATGGCTACACCTTC. Translation: CASSYSSSYGYTF.

V is TRBV15 and J is TRBJ1-5; D may be TRBD1 (6 bases). From germline, CDR1 is LNHNV and CDR2 YYDKDF (reference sequence). The CDR3 totals 18 residues. The V gene lost 0 bases and the J gene lost 0 bases, with 15 bases spanning the gap. The CDR3 sequence is CATSRDKQGSYSNQPQHF. Written as DNA, the CDR3 is TGTGCCACCAGCAGAGACAAGCAGGGGAGCTATAGCAATCAGCCCCAGCATTTT.

The CDR3 region is CASSPSSAGYTNEKLFF. The CDR3 nucleotides read TGCGCCAGCAGCCCGAGTTCGGCAGGGTATACTAATGAAAAACTGTTTTTT. This chain uses TRBV5-1 with TRBJ1-4; TRBD1 is a possible D gene (5 bases). The CDR3 loop spans 17 amino acids. Germline V gene data show CDR1 as SGHRS and CDR2 as YFSETQ. Trimming removed 4 bases from V and 2 bases from J, with 18 bases in between.

J is TRBJ2-7 and V is TRBV6-5; a weak D match, TRBD2 (6 bases). The CDR3 consists of 15 residues. Between the trimmed V and J ends, which lost 2 bases and 4 bases, there was a span of 15 bases. Germline assignment: CDR1 MNHEY and CDR2 SVGAGI. This CDR3 is CASSYGAPGVYEQYF. In DNA form, the CDR3 reads TGTGCCAGCAGTTACGGGGCCCCGGGGGTGTACGAGCAGTACTTC.

This chain links TRBV2 with TRBJ1-2; 8 bases map to TRBD1. Germline V gives CDR1 SNHLY, CDR2 FYNNEI. With V trimmed by 6 bases and J by 6 bases, 6 bases remained unmatched. The CDR3 covers 13 residues. The CDR3 nucleotides read TGTGCCAGCAGGGCCGGGACAGGTGATGGCTACACCTTC. It specifies CASRAGTGDGYTF.

CDR3 bases: TGTGCCAGCAGCCAGGGGGGTCAGCCCCAGCATTTT. It translates to CASSQGGQPQHF. The rearrangement joins TRBV28 to TRBJ1-5, with 7 nucleotides matching TRBD1. Trimming cost V 6 bases and J 6 bases; bases outside gene matches: 2. This CDR3 is 12 amino acids long. In germline, CDR1 is MDHEN, CDR2 SYDVKM.

The V call is TRBV7-9, the J call TRBJ1-5; tentatively, D is TRBD1 (5 bases). This CDR3 comprises 15 residues. Germline CDR1 reads SEHNR; CDR2 reads FQNEAQ (reference sequence). Trimming cost V 4 bases and J 7 bases, with 17 bases left between them. The chain's CDR3 is CASSSSAGIGQPQHF. In DNA form, the CDR3 reads TGTGCCAGCAGCTCCTCAGCAGGGATCGGACAGCCCCAGCATTTT.

This clone came up once. The CDR3 DNA is TGCAGCGTGGGGACCCGCGGGGATCAGCCCCAGCATTTT. This translates into CSVGTRGDQPQHF. The chain recombines TRBV29-1 with TRBJ1-5, with D possibly TRBD1 on 5 matching bases. The CDR3 sequence is 13 residues long. The ends were cut back, 6 bases at V and 5 bases at J, with 14 bases in the middle. Germline-derived CDR1 and CDR2 are SQVTM and ANQGSEA.

The chain links TRBV5-8 to TRBJ1-4; D not resolved. Germline V gene sequence: CDR1 SGHTS, CDR2 YDEGEE. This CDR3 comprises 13 residues. V was clipped by 0 bases and J by 15 bases, with 15 bases between them. The CDR3 here is CASSLGPRNLVFF. CDR3 bases: TGTGCCAGCAGCTTGGGACCGCGGAATTTGGTGTTTTTT. The full variable domain, completed using reference TRBV5-8 and TRBJ1-4, is EAGVTQSPTHLIKTRGQQATLRCSPISGHTSVYWYQQALGLGLQFLLWYDEGEERNRGNFPPRFSGRQFPNYSSELNVNALELEDSALYLCASSLGPRNLVFFGSGTQLSVL.

This clone was detected once. V and J are TRBV27 and TRBJ1-1; D remains unclear. The CDR3 spans 16 residues. Trimming removed 3 bases at V and 4 bases at J, with 18 bases between. Germline assignment: CDR1 MNHEY and CDR2 SMNVEV (reference sequence). The CDR3 protein is CASSFGSLKIGTEAFF. The CDR3 nucleotides are TGTGCCAGCAGTTTTGGGTCGCTTAAAATTGGCACTGAAGCTTTCTTT.

The V and J genes are TRBV19 and TRBJ1-5; possibly TRBD1 for D (5 bases). V was cut by 1 base and J by 9 bases, with 16 bases left in between. Germline V lookup: CDR1 LNHDA, CDR2 SQIVND (reference sequence). The CDR3 contains 15 residues. CDR3: CASSIGGRGLRPQHF. CDR3 DNA sequence: TGTGCCAGTAGTATAGGTGGGAGGGGTCTGCGGCCCCAGCATTTT.

This clone showed up just a few times. The V and J genes are TRBV12-5 and TRBJ1-6; TRBD1 is a possible D gene (5 bases). Germline values: CDR1 LGHNT, CDR2 FRNRAP. The CDR3 consists of 14 residues. V was shortened by 6 bases and J by 6 bases, with 12 bases between the two germline ends. CDR3 amino acids: CASGSGTVNSPLHF. The CDR3 coding sequence is TGTGCTAGTGGCTCCGGGACCGTTAATTCACCCCTCCACTTT.